This T cell receptor beta chain was retrieved from a study of PD-L1 blockade in urothelial cancer (dated by TCRdb to the late 2010s). Background on the whole study: Every patient began therapy around 2014 and was given atezolizumab 1,200 mg intravenously every 3 weeks. Somatic, immune and clinical correlates of response to PD-L1 blockade with atezolizumab in urothelial cancer were the focus of an exploratory multi-omic analysis. Blood samples gave a median of around 140,000 T cells and 80,000 or so unique TCRs, with a median clonality of about 0.078. Pretreatment tumor samples and matched peripheral blood, collected serially before and after atezolizumab treatment, underwent TCR sequencing. Patients had an ECOG performance status of 0 or 1 and had received between 0 and 3 prior chemotherapy regimens. Twenty-five of 29 patients were males with bladder-origin urothelial cancer, and about 65% of the 29 reported a prior smoking history. In the same patients who had TCR sequencing, pretreatment tumors also underwent whole exome sequencing and RNA sequencing. Durable clinical benefit was defined as progression-free survival longer than 6 months, and TCR features were also tested against progression-free and overall survival. Under ten patients reached durable clinical benefit, while 20 patients did not. Blood samples were analyzed at 3 weeks after treatment start (second dose) and at 6 weeks after treatment start. Some 29 patients had pretreatment blood TCR-seq, about 25 had at least one posttreatment blood collection, and about 25 had tumor TCR-seq. Points the paper makes about the study in general: At 3 weeks after the start of treatment, tumor-associated TCR clones in peripheral blood had expanded more in patients with durable benefit (n ≈ 20, p = 0.022). A pretreatment peripheral blood TCR clonality below the median was linked to improved progression-free and overall survival. Because the sample size was small (n ≈ 29) and many exploratory analyses were performed, the results are intended to be hypothesis-generating.

Taken from cysteine to phenylalanine, the CDR3 has 12 residues. Of all the DNA, just the CDR3 is kept, 36 bases in frame from base 1. As encoded in the germline V gene (reference sequence), CDR1 is SEHNR while CDR2 is FQNEAQ. Read against the paper, the sample's time point label means: pretreatment peripheral blood. The cohort included roughly 29 patients with locally advanced or metastatic urothelial carcinoma who were treated at Memorial Sloan Kettering on a trial protocol. Peripheral blood mononuclear cells were collected pretreatment and during treatment, with between 1 and 8 total time points per patient. The Qiagen DNeasy Blood extraction kit was used to purify genomic DNA from total PBMCs and from tumor samples. PBMCs were collected pretreatment and during treatment and were isolated and stored as previously described. For this clone: Its recognized antigen is unknown. Base-call qualities are not available, and no considerably larger clone is one nucleotide away.

Synthetic TCR analog templates were spiked into each PCR so that absolute template abundance could be estimated from read counts. The immunoSEQ assay used bias-controlled V and J gene primers to amplify TCRbeta CDR3 regions from genomic DNA. Rearranged TCRbeta segments were sequenced at approximately 20X coverage. The authors' analysis ran thus. Sequencing errors were corrected by clustering, and CDR3s were annotated against IMGT so that V, D and J genes could be assigned. Out-of-frame and stop-codon sequences were excluded, and only productive TCRbeta rearrangements were used in downstream analyses. To compute clonality, Shannon entropy was normalized by the log of the number of unique productive sequences and then subtracted from one. Fisher's exact test with Benjamini-Hochberg correction, at a threshold of adjusted p below 0.01, was used to find clones that differed between time points or between blood and tumor. Entries here come from immuneACCESS through TCRdb and include only in-frame sequences with V and J called. Some clones fail to appear in such tables; in the studies checked, an unresolved V gene covers under half of the shortfall, and the cause of the remainder is unknown. That table is the source of V, J and clone size, and D and trimming were worked out from the DNA. This sample lists 60,000 to 75,000 clones; roughly 84% were detected once. The ten largest clones represent about 8.6% of the sample.

This material consisted of PBMCs, taken around atezolizumab (anti-PD-L1) treatment. The rearrangement combines TRBV7-9 with TRBJ1-4; a tentative D call is TRBD1 (5 bases match). The TCR sequence derives from a woman in her seventies with urothelial cancer. The CDR3 protein sequence reads: CASGRGNEKLFF. Read as DNA, the sequence is TGTGCTTCCGGGAGGGGAAATGAAAAACTGTTTTTT.